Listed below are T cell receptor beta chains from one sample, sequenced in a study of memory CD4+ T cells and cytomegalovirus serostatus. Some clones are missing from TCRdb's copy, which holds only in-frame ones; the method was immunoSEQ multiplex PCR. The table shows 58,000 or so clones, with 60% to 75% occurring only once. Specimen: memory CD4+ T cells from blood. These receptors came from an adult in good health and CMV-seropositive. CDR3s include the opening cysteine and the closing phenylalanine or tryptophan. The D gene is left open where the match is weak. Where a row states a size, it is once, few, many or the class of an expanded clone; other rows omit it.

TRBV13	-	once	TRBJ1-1	CASSPPVNTEAFF	TGTGCCAGCAGCCCACCAGTGAACACTGAAGCTTTCTTT
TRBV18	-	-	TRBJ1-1	CASSPGNGRNTEAFF	TGTGCCAGCTCACCAGGAAATGGCAGGAACACTGAAGCTTTCTTT
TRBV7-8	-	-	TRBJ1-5	CASSLVGQPQHF	TGTGCCAGCAGCTTGGTGGGACAGCCCCAGCATTTT
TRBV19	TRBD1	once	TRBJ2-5	CASSTGTGDFETQYF	TGTGCCAGTAGTACAGGGACAGGGGATTTTGAGACCCAGTACTTC
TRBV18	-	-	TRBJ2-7	CASSENLRPGHEQYF	TGTGCCAGCTCCGAGAATCTAAGGCCGGGGCACGAGCAGTACTTC
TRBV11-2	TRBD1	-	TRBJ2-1	CASSLIAGGSDEQFF	TGTGCCAGCAGCTTGATTGCAGGGGGTTCCGATGAGCAGTTCTTC
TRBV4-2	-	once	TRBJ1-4	CASSMARGRTNEKLFF	TGTGCCAGCAGCATGGCCCGGGGGAGGACTAATGAAAAACTGTTTTTT
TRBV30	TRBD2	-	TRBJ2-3	CAWTAGVTQYF	TGTGCCTGGACGGCGGGAGTTACGCAGTATTTT
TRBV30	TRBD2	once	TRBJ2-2	CAWSPAGGRTGELFF	TGTGCCTGGAGTCCAGCGGGAGGCCGGACCGGGGAGCTGTTTTTT
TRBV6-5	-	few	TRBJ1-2	CASSLMGADYGYTF	TGTGCCAGCAGTTTAATGGGTGCTGATTATGGCTACACCTTC
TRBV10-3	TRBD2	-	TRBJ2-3	CAIRGTSGADTQYF	TGTGCCATCAGGGGGACTAGCGGTGCAGATACGCAGTATTTT
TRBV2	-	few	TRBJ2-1	CASSEGPYNEQFF	TGTGCCAGCAGTGAGGGCCCCTACAATGAGCAGTTCTTC
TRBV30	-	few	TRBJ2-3	CAWSGVAADTQYF	TGTGCCTGGAGTGGGGTGGCCGCAGATACGCAGTATTTT
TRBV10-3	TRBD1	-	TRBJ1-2	CAISDTGTGGYTF	TGTGCCATCAGTGACACCGGGACAGGTGGCTACACCTTC
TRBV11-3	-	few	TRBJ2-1	CASGEVYNEQFF	TGTGCCAGCGGGGAGGTTTACAATGAGCAGTTCTTC
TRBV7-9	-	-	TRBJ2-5	CASSLALRETQYF	TGTGCCAGCAGCTTAGCGCTGAGAGAGACCCAGTACTTC
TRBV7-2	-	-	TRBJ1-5	CASSFQGNQPQHF	TGTGCCAGCAGCTTTCAGGGGAATCAGCCCCAGCATTTT
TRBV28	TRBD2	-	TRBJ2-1	CASSSSGLAGGNEQFF	TGTGCCAGCAGCTCCTCGGGCCTAGCGGGAGGCAATGAGCAGTTCTTC
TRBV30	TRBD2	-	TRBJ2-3	CAWSTGGADTQYF	TGTGCCTGGAGCACGGGAGGGGCAGATACGCAGTATTTT
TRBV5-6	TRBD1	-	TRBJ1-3	CASSLVGTASGNTIYF	TGTGCCAGCAGCTTGGTCGGGACAGCCTCTGGAAACACCATATATTTT
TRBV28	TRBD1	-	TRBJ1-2	CASSPGQGALYGYTF	TGTGCCAGCAGCCCGGGACAGGGGGCGCTCTATGGCTACACCTTC
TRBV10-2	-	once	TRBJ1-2	CASSEGTGRGYTF	TGCGCCAGCAGTGAGGGGACTGGTAGAGGCTACACCTTC
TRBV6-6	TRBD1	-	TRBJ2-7	CASRGTGGLVHEQYF	TGTGCCAGCAGAGGGACAGGGGGTCTCGTCCACGAGCAGTACTTC
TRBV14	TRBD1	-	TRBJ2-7	CASSLYIGSPGQGPYEQYF	TGTGCCAGCAGCCTGTACATTGGGTCTCCGGGACAGGGACCCTACGAGCAGTACTTC
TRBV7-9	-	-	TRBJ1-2	CASTLHQTRPLSPASF	TGTGCCAGCACCCTACACCAGACAAGGCCTTTATCGCCGGCCTCCTTC
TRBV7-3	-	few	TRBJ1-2	CASSYSPPSNYGYTF	TGTGCCAGCAGCTATTCCCCTCCCTCTAACTATGGCTACACCTTC
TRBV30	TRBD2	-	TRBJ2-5	CAWSRAGGSTQYF	TGTGCCTGGTCCAGAGCGGGGGGGTCAACCCAGTACTTC
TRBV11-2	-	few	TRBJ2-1	CASSLDWGGEQFF	TGTGCCAGCAGCTTAGATTGGGGCGGGGAGCAGTTCTTC
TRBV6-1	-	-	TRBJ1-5	CASDSAIGNQPQHF	TGTGCCAGCGACTCCGCGATAGGGAATCAGCCCCAGCATTTT
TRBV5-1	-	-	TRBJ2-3	CASTLEGSDTQYF	TGCGCCAGCACCCTTGAGGGATCAGATACGCAGTATTTT
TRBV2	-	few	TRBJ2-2	CASREQARAGELFF	TGTGCCAGCAGAGAACAGGCTAGGGCCGGGGAGCTGTTTTTT
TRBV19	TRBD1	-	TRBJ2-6	CASSIRRTGTGANVLTF	TGTGCCAGTAGTATAAGAAGGACAGGGACTGGGGCCAACGTCCTGACTTTC
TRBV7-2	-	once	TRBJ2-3	CASSLGLARDTQYF	TGTGCCAGCAGCTTGGGCCTAGCCAGGGATACGCAGTATTTT
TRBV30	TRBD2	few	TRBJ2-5	CAWSAGGAETQYF	TGTGCCTGGAGTGCGGGGGGGGCAGAGACCCAGTACTTC
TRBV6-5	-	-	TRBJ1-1	CASSYREPAKAFF	TGTGCCAGCAGTTACAGGGAGCCCGCCAAAGCTTTCTTT
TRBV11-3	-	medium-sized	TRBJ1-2	CASSQEGRRANYGYTF	TGTGCCAGCAGCCAAGAGGGCCGGAGAGCTAACTATGGCTACACCTTC
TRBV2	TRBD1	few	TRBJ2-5	CASRAQGVETQYF	TGTGCCAGCAGAGCCCAGGGGGTGGAGACCCAGTACTTC
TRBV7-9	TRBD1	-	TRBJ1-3	CASRPPGQGTGNTIYF	TGTGCCAGCAGACCTCCGGGACAGGGTACTGGAAACACCATATATTTT
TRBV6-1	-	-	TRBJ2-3	CASKKTYTDTQYF	TGTGCCAGCAAGAAAACTTACACAGATACGCAGTATTTT
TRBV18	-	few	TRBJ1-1	CASSPPSLGNTEAFF	TGTGCCAGCTCACCCCCTTCATTAGGGAACACTGAAGCTTTCTTT
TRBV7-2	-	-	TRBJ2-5	CASSLATPGETQYF	TGTGCCAGCAGCTTAGCCACCCCCGGGGAGACCCAGTACTTC